The rows below give T cell receptor beta chains drawn from one sample of a study of CXCR3-negative and CXCR3-positive naive CD8 T cells. TCRdb re-called the 5' RACE reads; every CDR3 protein appears as one record, without DNA. Across 55,000 to 70,000 distinct CDR3 sequences, the top ten clones capture 23% of the sample. Sequencing used memory CD8+ T cells from blood. Receptors originate from a human donor in good health. Some clones in this sample may be carry-over from other donors' samples. Each CDR3 is given with its conserved first and last residue. The order of the fields is V gene, J gene, CDR3 protein.

>TRBV6-5|TRBJ2-7
CASTYGGSYEQYF
>TRBV30|TRBJ2-7
CAWNAGGEQYF
>TRBV18|TRBJ2-2
CASSPPYLSRTGELFF
>TRBV29-1|TRBJ2-1
CSVEPGRSYNEQFF
>TRBV29-1|TRBJ2-3
CSTYPGTGGTDTQYF
>TRBV3-1|TRBJ2-7
CASSPGTSGVYEQYF
>TRBV7-9|TRBJ2-1
CASSFGQGVNNEQFF
>TRBV25-1|TRBJ2-1
CASSEWGANEQFF
>TRBV30|TRBJ2-2
CAWSVRTDGNTGELFF
>TRBV25-1|TRBJ1-2
CASSEQGTNYGYTF
>TRBV20-1|TRBJ1-1
CSATTYTEAFF
>TRBV4-1|TRBJ1-1
CASSQVQGLNTEAFF
>TRBV28|TRBJ2-1
CASSPPLAGGRTANEQFF